The clone carrying this T cell receptor beta chain was seen only a few times. These data originate in a study of technical replicates of blood from several donors. Sequencing was performed with immunoSEQ multiplex PCR; in TCRdb, only in-frame clones are kept and a portion is missing. This sample has about 78,000 clones, with roughly 94% found just once. After removal of 5 bases from V and 7 bases from J, the junction contained 11 bases not matched to a gene. The CDR3 sequence is 15 residues long. Germline CDR1 is MNHEY and CDR2 is SMNVEV (reference sequence). The sequenced sample consisted of T cells isolated from PBMCs. This TCR was recovered from a human donor in good health. The chain joins TRBV27 to TRBJ1-2; 9 bases agree with TRBD1. CDR3 amino acids: CASSPGYRGPRGYTF. The CDR3 nucleotides are TGTGCCAGCAGTCCGGGATACAGGGGGCCACGTGGCTACACCTTC.